A single sample gave rise to the 32 T cell receptor beta chains below, sequenced in a study of T cell responses to AZD1222 COVID-19 vaccine. Data came from immunoSEQ multiplex PCR; TCRdb stores just in-frame clones and leaves some out. The sample has 130,000 or so clones, 85% to 95% seen once. The starting material was peripheral blood, obtained on day 0 of MenACWY control vaccination. These receptors were taken from an adult in good health.

The V gene is TRBV11-2, the J gene TRBJ1-6; D remains ambiguous. This CDR3 comprises 15 residues. Trimming stripped 5 bases from V and 14 bases from J, with 22 bases between. Germline V gene lookup returns CDR1 SGHAT and CDR2 FQNNGV. The CDR3 DNA is TGTGCCAGCAGCCCCACCCGGGCCCCTCAGGCATCCCTCCACTTT. The encoded protein is CASSPTRAPQASLHF.

The J gene is TRBJ2-7, the V gene TRBV2; 8 positions match TRBD1. Germline trimming cut 9 bases from V and 4 bases from J; bases unmatched to any gene: 5. Germline CDR1 SNHLY, CDR2 FYNNEI. The CDR3 extends over 12 amino acids. The CDR3 nucleotides are TGTGCCAGTAAGGGACAGGCATACGAGCAGTACTTC. This sequence encodes CASKGQAYEQYF.

The chain is built from TRBV4-1 and TRBJ2-3, with D tentatively TRBD1 (5 bases). The germline CDR1 and CDR2 sequences are MGHRA and YSYEKL. Trimming removed 0 bases from V and 0 bases from J, with 13 bases in between. The CDR3 consists of 17 residues. CDR3 residues: CASSQDDPGISTDTQYF. CDR3 bases: TGCGCCAGCAGCCAAGATGATCCAGGGATCAGCACAGATACGCAGTATTTT.

V usage is TRBV2 and J usage is TRBJ2-1; TRBD2 is a possible D gene (6 bases). Trimming cost V 11 bases and J 0 bases, with 14 bases left between them. CDR1 SNHLY and CDR2 FYNNEI come from the germline V gene. The CDR3 extends over 14 amino acids. CDR3 sequence reads: CASASESSYNEQFF. The DNA of the CDR3 is TGTGCCTCAGCTAGCGAGAGCTCCTACAATGAGCAGTTCTTC.

This clone was counted once. J is TRBJ1-5 and V is TRBV2; the D gene is possibly TRBD1 (6 bases). Looked up from germline, CDR1 is SNHLY and CDR2 is FYNNEI. V lost 2 bases and J lost 5, with 7 bases in between. The CDR3 covers 13 residues. In DNA, the CDR3 is TGTGCCAGCAGTGAACACAGGGATCAGCCCCAGCATTTT. The encoded protein is CASSEHRDQPQHF.

The CDR3 is CAWSLNQPQHF. For the CDR3, the DNA is TGTGCCTGGAGCCTTAATCAGCCCCAGCATTTT. The chain uses TRBV30 and TRBJ1-5; D not certain. CDR3 size: 11 residues. V lost 3 bases, J lost 4 bases, and 4 bases lay in between. CDR1 and CDR2 (germline): GTSNPN, SVGIG (reference sequence).

CDR3 amino acids: CASSQVTGELFF. CDR3 DNA: TGTGCCAGCAGCCAAGTCACCGGGGAGCTGTTTTTT. This chain uses TRBV3-1 (or the pseudogene TRBV3-2) with TRBJ2-2; D unclear. V was clipped by 1 base and J by 4 bases, with 1 base between them. The CDR3 runs 12 residues. The germline V gene encodes CDR1 LGHDT and CDR2 YNNKEL (reference sequence).

The chain is built from TRBV2 and TRBJ2-2, with D possibly matching TRBD2 (5 bases). The V end lost 10 bases, the J end lost 0 bases, and 12 bases lay between the germline ends. Germline V gene sequence: CDR1 SNHLY, CDR2 FYNNEI. CDR3 length equals 14 residues. CDR3 loop: CATDRDSNTGELFF. CDR3 nucleotide sequence: TGTGCCACCGACCGGGATTCGAACACCGGGGAGCTGTTTTTT.

V is TRBV9 and J is TRBJ2-3, with 7 bases fitting TRBD1. After removal of 0 bases from V and 0 bases from J, the junction contained 4 bases not matched to a gene. This CDR3 region has 16 residues. CDR1 and CDR2 (germline): SGDLS, YYNGEE. CDR3 sequence reads: CASSVARGQSTDTQYF. DNA for the CDR3: TGTGCCAGCAGCGTAGCTAGGGGACAGAGCACAGATACGCAGTATTTT. Using reference TRBV9 and TRBJ2-3 for the parts outside the CDR3, the full variable domain is DSGVTQTPKHLITATGQRVTLRCSPRSGDLSVYWYQQSLDQGLQFLIQYYNGEERAKGNILERFSAQQFPDLHSELNLSSLELGDSALYFCASSVARGQSTDTQYFGPGTRLTVL.

The chain uses TRBV5-4 and TRBJ1-2; D gene ambiguous. Trimming pared 0 bases from V and 6 bases from J, leaving 6 bases between. Germline V lookup: CDR1 SGHNT, CDR2 YYREEE (reference sequence). CDR3 length: 12 residues. The CDR3 is CASSLDGNGYTF. DNA for the CDR3: TGTGCCAGCAGCTTGGACGGAAATGGCTACACCTTC.

The rearrangement links TRBV19 to TRBJ1-5; D is uncertain. With 5 bases removed from V and 2 bases from J, the gap between germline ends came to 16 bases. Germline lookup yields CDR1 LNHDA and CDR2 SQIVND (reference sequence). This CDR3 is 16 amino acids long. The CDR3 loop is CASSPVLEGGNQPQHF. The CDR3 nucleotides read TGTGCCAGTAGTCCGGTCTTGGAGGGTGGCAATCAGCCCCAGCATTTT.

The rearrangement joins TRBV29-1 to TRBJ1-1; the D gene is possibly TRBD1 (6 bases). Germline CDR1 SQVTM, CDR2 ANQGSEA. CDR3 size: 14 residues. With 1 base removed from V and 11 bases from J, the gap between germline ends came to 20 bases. CDR3 residues: CSVEADLDSLRAFF. The CDR3 DNA reads TGCAGCGTTGAAGCCGACCTGGACAGTCTTAGGGCTTTCTTT. Supplemented by reference TRBV29-1 and TRBJ1-1, the full variable domain reads SAVISQKPSRDICQRGTSLTIQCQVDSQVTMMFWYRQQPGQSLTLIATANQGSEATYESGFVIDKFPISRPNLTFSTLTVSNMSPEDSSIYLCSVEADLDSLRAFFGQGTRLTVV.

CDR3: CASGTGGNYGYTF. Here the CDR3 DNA reads TGTGCCAGTGGCACCGGCGGGAATTACGGCTACACCTTC. The J gene is TRBJ1-2, the V gene TRBV19, with D unclear. This CDR3 region has 13 residues. CDR1 is LNHDA, CDR2 SQIVND, per germline (reference sequence). With 8 bases removed from V and 8 bases from J, the gap between germline ends came to 18 bases. Using reference TRBV19 and TRBJ1-2 for the parts outside the CDR3, the full variable domain is DGGITQSPKYLFRKEGQNVTLSCEQNLNHDAMYWYRQDPGQGLRLIYYSQIVNDFQKGDIAEGYSVSREKKESFPLTVTSAQKNPTAFYLCASGTGGNYGYTFGSGTRLTVV.

CDR3 region: CASSLQGGNEQFF. Here the CDR3 DNA reads TGTGCCAGCAGCTTACAGGGCGGTAATGAGCAGTTCTTC. The chain is built from TRBV11-3 and TRBJ2-1; D might be TRBD1 (5 bases). CDR3 size: 13 residues. Germline CDR1 SGHNT, CDR2 YENEEA. V gave up 2 bases and J gave up 7 bases, with 9 bases separating them.

The CDR3 region is CASSQGTGKDSPLHF. The CDR3 nucleotides read TGTGCCAGCAGCCAGGGGACAGGGAAGGATTCACCCCTCCACTTT. This sequence joins TRBV6-5 and TRBJ1-6, with TRBD1 matching over 9 bases. Germline V gene sequence: CDR1 MNHEY, CDR2 SVGAGI. This CDR3 has 15 amino acids. V lost 6 bases, J lost 8 bases, and 8 bases stayed unmatched.

J is TRBJ1-5 and V is TRBV24-1, with 8 bases matching TRBD1. This CDR3 has 13 residues. Germline CDR1 reads KGHDR; CDR2 reads SFDVKD. V lost 10 bases to trimming and J lost 5 bases; unmatched junction nucleotides: 6. CDR3 DNA: TGTGCCACATCGGACAGGGCGGATCAGCCCCAGCATTTT. Its protein product is CATSDRADQPQHF.

This clone was counted once. The chain combines TRBV19 with TRBJ1-1, with D unresolved. Germline V gene lookup returns CDR1 LNHDA and CDR2 SQIVND (reference sequence). CDR3 length equals 15 residues. V lost 5 bases, J lost 1 base, and 14 bases lay in between. CDR3 sequence reads: CASSPLWQANTEAFF. The DNA of the CDR3 is TGTGCCAGTAGTCCCCTATGGCAGGCGAACACTGAAGCTTTCTTT. Looking up the rest from reference TRBV19 and TRBJ1-1 gives the full variable domain: DGGITQSPKYLFRKEGQNVTLSCEQNLNHDAMYWYRQDPGQGLRLIYYSQIVNDFQKGDIAEGYSVSREKKESFPLTVTSAQKNPTAFYLCASSPLWQANTEAFFGQGTRLTVV.

The chain joins TRBV2 to TRBJ1-6; no clear D gene. Per germline, CDR1 SNHLY and CDR2 FYNNEI. The ends were cut back, 5 bases at V and 5 bases at J, with 7 bases in the middle. This CDR3 has 13 amino acids. CDR3 DNA sequence: TGTGCCAGCAGTTATCCCAATAATTCACCCCTCCACTTT. Translated, it gives CASSYPNNSPLHF.

This chain links TRBV19 with TRBJ1-3; 8 bases fit TRBD1. V trimming: 8 bases; J trimming: 7 bases; junction bases outside the gene matches: 10. The CDR3 sequence is 14 residues long. CDR1 LNHDA and CDR2 SQIVND come from the germline V gene (reference sequence). CDR3 DNA sequence: TGTGCCAGTCCGGGACAGGCTAAGAGTAACACCATATATTTT. Protein: CASPGQAKSNTIYF. The full variable domain, rest sourced from reference TRBV19 and TRBJ1-3, is DGGITQSPKYLFRKEGQNVTLSCEQNLNHDAMYWYRQDPGQGLRLIYYSQIVNDFQKGDIAEGYSVSREKKESFPLTVTSAQKNPTAFYLCASPGQAKSNTIYFGEGSWLTVV.

The chain carries TRBV6-2 or TRBV6-3 and TRBJ1-2; D is undetermined. Germline assignment: CDR1 MNHEY and CDR2 SVGEGT. The CDR3 sequence is 15 residues long. Trimming took off 5 bases at V and 3 bases at J, with 16 bases between the two ends. The CDR3 coding sequence is TGTGCCAGCAGTCGTGGATCTTTCCAGGACTATGGCTACACCTTC. It translates to CASSRGSFQDYGYTF.

Details on this clone: One end of the junction is discordant with germline, which a read error may explain. The gene calls are TRBV5-1 and TRBJ1-2, with D perhaps matching TRBD1 (6 bases). In germline, CDR1 is SGHRS, CDR2 YFSETQ. The CDR3 runs 18 residues. The CDR3 DNA is TGCGCCAGCAGCTTGGGGCCCTCCACGACAGGAGCTAATTATGGCTACACCTTC. Amino acids: CASSLGPSTTGANYGYTF.

The genes are TRBV5-1 and TRBJ2-6; D perhaps matches TRBD1 (6 bases). V lost 4 bases to trimming and J lost 0 bases, with 11 bases between them. This CDR3 spans 16 amino acids. Germline assignment: CDR1 SGHRS and CDR2 YFSETQ. The CDR3 spells CASSQGQYSGANVLTF. CDR3 sequence (DNA): TGCGCCAGCAGCCAAGGACAGTACTCTGGGGCCAACGTCCTGACTTTC.

The chain combines TRBV9 with TRBJ2-1; D is possibly TRBD1 (6 bases). The CDR3 has 14 amino acids. Germline V gene sequence: CDR1 SGDLS, CDR2 YYNGEE. Trimming took off 1 base at V and 9 bases at J, with 14 bases between the two ends. CDR3 coding DNA: TGTGCCAGCAGCGTACTCACACAGGGTAGTGAGCAGTTCTTC. It specifies CASSVLTQGSEQFF. The complete variable domain, with remaining parts taken from reference TRBV9 and TRBJ2-1, reads DSGVTQTPKHLITATGQRVTLRCSPRSGDLSVYWYQQSLDQGLQFLIQYYNGEERAKGNILERFSAQQFPDLHSELNLSSLELGDSALYFCASSVLTQGSEQFFGPGTRLTVL.

V and J are TRBV9 and TRBJ1-2; tentative D call: TRBD1 (5 bases). Per germline, CDR1 SGDLS and CDR2 YYNGEE. There are 13 residues in the CDR3. The V end lost 0 bases, the J end lost 7 bases, and 10 bases lay between the germline ends. CDR3 loop: CASSVEGVLGYTF. The CDR3 DNA reads as TGTGCCAGCAGCGTAGAAGGGGTGCTTGGCTACACCTTC. The whole variable domain, filled in from reference TRBV9 and TRBJ1-2, reads DSGVTQTPKHLITATGQRVTLRCSPRSGDLSVYWYQQSLDQGLQFLIQYYNGEERAKGNILERFSAQQFPDLHSELNLSSLELGDSALYFCASSVEGVLGYTFGSGTRLTVV.

This chain connects TRBV7-3 to TRBJ1-1; the match to TRBD1 covers 8 bases. CDR1 is SGHTA and CDR2 is FQGTGA in the germline V gene. V shed 3 bases, J shed 3 bases, and the junction held 3 bases outside the gene matches. CDR3 length: 14 residues. The CDR3 spells CASSLTGEDTEAFF. Written as DNA, the CDR3 is TGTGCCAGCAGCTTGACAGGGGAAGACACTGAAGCTTTCTTT.

The chain couples TRBV6-5 to TRBJ2-1, with 12 bases identical to TRBD2. The CDR3 has 14 residues. Germline CDR1 MNHEY, CDR2 SVGAGI. V trimming: 5 bases; J trimming: 5 bases; junction bases outside the gene matches: 1. CDR3 protein: CASSRTSGDNEQFF. The CDR3 region has the DNA TGTGCCAGCAGTAGGACTAGCGGGGACAATGAGCAGTTCTTC.

This rearrangement joins TRBV2 to TRBJ1-5; D uncertain. Trimming took 3 bases from V and 3 from J, leaving 9 bases between them. From germline, CDR1 is SNHLY and CDR2 FYNNEI. The CDR3 extends over 14 amino acids. The CDR3 DNA is TGTGCCAGCAGTGACAGAATGTACAATCAGCCCCAGCATTTT. Translation: CASSDRMYNQPQHF.

The genes are TRBV7-9 and TRBJ1-2; D perhaps matches TRBD1 (6 bases). Deletions cut 6 bases from V and 9 bases from J, with 14 bases between. Germline CDR1 reads SEHNR; CDR2 reads FQNEAQ (reference sequence). This CDR3 contains 12 residues. As DNA, the CDR3 is TGTGCCAGCAGGAGGACAGAACCCCGCTACACCTTC. This sequence encodes CASRRTEPRYTF.

Only one count was recorded for this clone. DNA for the CDR3: TGTGCCAGCAGTAATGGTTGGAGCGGCTACACCTTC. Amino acid sequence: CASSNGWSGYTF. The chain has TRBV11-2 and TRBJ1-2; D is uncertain. Per germline, CDR1 SGHAT and CDR2 FQNNGV. V was pared by 6 bases and J by 8 bases, with 13 bases between. CDR3 length: 12 amino acids.

The chain joins TRBV15 to TRBJ1-4; D is unresolved. The CDR3 loop spans 14 amino acids. V gave up 0 bases and J gave up 3 bases, with 5 bases separating them. Germline V gene lookup returns CDR1 LNHNV and CDR2 YYDKDF (reference sequence). This CDR3 reads CATSREGSNEKLFF. Here the CDR3 DNA reads TGTGCCACCAGCAGAGAAGGGTCTAATGAAAAACTGTTTTTT.

The CDR3: CASSLGAPGSYNEQFF. In nucleotides, the CDR3 is TGTGCCAGCAGCTTAGGGGCCCCCGGGTCCTACAATGAGCAGTTCTTC. V and J are TRBV11-1 and TRBJ2-1; D is uncertain. The CDR3 loop spans 16 amino acids. Germline V CDR1 and CDR2: SGHAT, FQDESV (reference sequence). Trimming stripped 1 base from V and 1 base from J, with 11 bases between.

The J gene is TRBJ2-3, the V gene TRBV5-4; D ambiguous. V lost 4 bases, J lost 2 bases, and 11 bases lay in between. CDR1 is SGHNT and CDR2 is YYREEE in the germline V gene (reference sequence). This CDR3 has 14 residues. The CDR3 DNA sequence: TGTGCCAGCAGCCCCGACCGGTTCACAGATACGCAGTATTTT. It codes for CASSPDRFTDTQYF. The full variable domain, with the rest looked up from reference TRBV5-4 and TRBJ2-3, is ETGVTQSPTHLIKTRGQQVTLRCSSQSGHNTVSWYQQALGQGPQFIFQYYREEENGRGNFPPRFSGLQFPNYSSELNVNALELDDSALYLCASSPDRFTDTQYFGPGTRLTVL.